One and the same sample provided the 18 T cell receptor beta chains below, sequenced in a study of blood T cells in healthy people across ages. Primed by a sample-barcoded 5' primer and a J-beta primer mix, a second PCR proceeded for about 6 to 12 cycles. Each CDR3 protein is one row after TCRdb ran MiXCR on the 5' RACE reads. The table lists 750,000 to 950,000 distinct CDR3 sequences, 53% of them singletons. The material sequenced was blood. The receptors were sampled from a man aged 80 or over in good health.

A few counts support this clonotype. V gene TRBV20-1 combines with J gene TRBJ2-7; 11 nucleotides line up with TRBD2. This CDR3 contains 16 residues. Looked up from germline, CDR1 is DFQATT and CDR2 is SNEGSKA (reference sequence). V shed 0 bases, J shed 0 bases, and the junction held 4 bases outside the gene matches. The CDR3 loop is CSARDRLAGFSYEQYF. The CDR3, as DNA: TGCAGTGCTAGAGACAGACTAGCGGGGTTCTCCTACGAGCAGTACTTC.

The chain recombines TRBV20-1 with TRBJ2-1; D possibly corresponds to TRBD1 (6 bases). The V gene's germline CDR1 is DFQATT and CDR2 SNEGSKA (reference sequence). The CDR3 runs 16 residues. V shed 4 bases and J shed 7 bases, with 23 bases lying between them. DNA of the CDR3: TGCAGTGCTAATTCACCGTCAACGGGACACGAGAATGAGCAGTTCTTC. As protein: CSANSPSTGHENEQFF.

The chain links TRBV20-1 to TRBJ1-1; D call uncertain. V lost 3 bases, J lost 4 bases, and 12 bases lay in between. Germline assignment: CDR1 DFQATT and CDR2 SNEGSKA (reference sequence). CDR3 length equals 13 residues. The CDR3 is CSASYHRGTEAFF. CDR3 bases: TGCAGTGCTAGTTACCACCGTGGCACTGAAGCTTTCTTT.

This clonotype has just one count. The CDR3 loop reads CASSHWDTNSPLHF. CDR3 DNA sequence: TGTGCCAGCAGCCATTGGGACACCAATTCACCCCTCCACTTT. V and J are TRBV3-1 and TRBJ1-6, with D possibly being TRBD1 (6 bases). The germline V gene encodes CDR1 LGHDT and CDR2 YNNKEL (reference sequence). The CDR3 runs 14 residues. The ends were cut back, 3 bases at V and 7 bases at J, with 10 bases in the middle.

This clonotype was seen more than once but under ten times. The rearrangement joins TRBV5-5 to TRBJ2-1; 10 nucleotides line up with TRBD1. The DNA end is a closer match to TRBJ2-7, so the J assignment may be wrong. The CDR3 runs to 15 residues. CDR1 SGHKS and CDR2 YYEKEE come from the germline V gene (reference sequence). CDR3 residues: CASSPGTGVYNEQYF. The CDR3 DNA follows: TGTGCCAGCAGCCCTGGGACAGGGGTCTACAATGAGCAGTACTTC.

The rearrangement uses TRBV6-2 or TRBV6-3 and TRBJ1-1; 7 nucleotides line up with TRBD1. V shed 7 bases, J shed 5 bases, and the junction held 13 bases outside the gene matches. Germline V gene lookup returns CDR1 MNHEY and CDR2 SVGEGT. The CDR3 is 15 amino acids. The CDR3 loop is CASTKGTVGRTEAFF. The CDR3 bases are TGTGCCAGCACCAAAGGGACAGTCGGAAGGACTGAAGCTTTCTTT.

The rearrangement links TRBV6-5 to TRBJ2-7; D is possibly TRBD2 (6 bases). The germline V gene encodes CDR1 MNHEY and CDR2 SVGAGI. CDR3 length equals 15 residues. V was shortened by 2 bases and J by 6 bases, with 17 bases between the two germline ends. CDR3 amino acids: CASSYLGGWLGEQYF. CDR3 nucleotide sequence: TGTGCCAGCAGTTACCTGGGGGGATGGCTTGGCGAGCAGTACTTC.

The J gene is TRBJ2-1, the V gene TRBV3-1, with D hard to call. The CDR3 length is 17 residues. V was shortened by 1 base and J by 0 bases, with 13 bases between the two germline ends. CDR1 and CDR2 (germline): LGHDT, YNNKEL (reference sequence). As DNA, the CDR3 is TGTGCCAGCAGCCAAGTATCTGGGATTGTCTCCTACAATGAGCAGTTCTTC. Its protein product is CASSQVSGIVSYNEQFF.

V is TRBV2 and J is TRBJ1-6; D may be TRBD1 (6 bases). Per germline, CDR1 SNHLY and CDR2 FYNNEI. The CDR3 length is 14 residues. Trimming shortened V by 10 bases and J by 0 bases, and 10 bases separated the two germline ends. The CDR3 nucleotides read TGTGCCACGGGGGCGAGCTCCTATAATTCACCCCTCCACTTT. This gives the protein CATGASSYNSPLHF. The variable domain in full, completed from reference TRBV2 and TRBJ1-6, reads EPEVTQTPSHQVTQMGQEVILRCVPISNHLYFYWYRQILGQKVEFLVSFYNNEISEKSEIFDDQFSVERPDGSNFTLKIRSTKLEDSAMYFCATGASSYNSPLHFGNGTRLTVT.

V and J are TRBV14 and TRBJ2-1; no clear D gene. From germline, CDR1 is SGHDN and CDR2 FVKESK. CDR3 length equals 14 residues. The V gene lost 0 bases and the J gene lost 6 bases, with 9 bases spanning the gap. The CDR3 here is CASSQEWTVNEQFF. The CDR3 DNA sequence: TGTGCCAGCAGCCAAGAGTGGACCGTCAATGAGCAGTTCTTC. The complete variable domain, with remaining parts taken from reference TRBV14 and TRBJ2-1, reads EAGVTQFPSHSVIEKGQTVTLRCDPISGHDNLYWYRRVMGKEIKFLLHFVKESKQDESGMPNNRFLAERTGGTYSTLKVQPAELEDSGVYFCASSQEWTVNEQFFGPGTRLTVL.

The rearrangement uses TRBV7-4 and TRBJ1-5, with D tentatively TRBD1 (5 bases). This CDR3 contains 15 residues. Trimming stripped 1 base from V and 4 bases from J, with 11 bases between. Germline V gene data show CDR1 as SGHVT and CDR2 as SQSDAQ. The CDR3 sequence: CASSLGSGLNQPQHF. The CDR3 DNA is TGTGCCAGCAGCTTAGGTTCAGGGTTGAATCAGCCCCAGCATTTT.

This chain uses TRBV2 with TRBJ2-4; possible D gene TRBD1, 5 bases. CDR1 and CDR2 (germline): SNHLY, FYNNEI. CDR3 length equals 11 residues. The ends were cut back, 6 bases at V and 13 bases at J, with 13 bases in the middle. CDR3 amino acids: CASRIVREQYF. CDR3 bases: TGTGCCAGCAGGATTGTCAGGGAACAGTACTTC.

CDR3 coding DNA: TGCGCCAGCAGCGTGCCCACTGGCAAAAACATTCAGTACTTC. It specifies CASSVPTGKNIQYF. The V gene is TRBV5-1, the J gene TRBJ2-4; the D is unclear. The V gene lost 4 bases and the J gene lost 3 bases, with 11 bases spanning the gap. The CDR3 sequence is 14 residues long. The germline gives CDR1 SGHRS, CDR2 YFSETQ.

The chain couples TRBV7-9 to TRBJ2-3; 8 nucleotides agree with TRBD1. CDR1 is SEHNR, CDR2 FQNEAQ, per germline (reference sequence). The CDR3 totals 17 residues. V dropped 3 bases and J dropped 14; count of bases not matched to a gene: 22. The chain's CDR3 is CASSFEEAGGVHRYAYF. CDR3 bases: TGTGCCAGCAGCTTCGAAGAGGCAGGGGGCGTGCACAGATACGCGTATTTT.

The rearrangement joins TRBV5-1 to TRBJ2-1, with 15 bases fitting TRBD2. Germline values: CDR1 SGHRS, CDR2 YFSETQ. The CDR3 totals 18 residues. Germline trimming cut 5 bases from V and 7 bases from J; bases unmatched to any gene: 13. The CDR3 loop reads CASSAGLAGGSGRNEQFF. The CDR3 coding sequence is TGCGCCAGCAGTGCGGGACTAGCGGGAGGCTCAGGAAGGAATGAGCAGTTCTTC.

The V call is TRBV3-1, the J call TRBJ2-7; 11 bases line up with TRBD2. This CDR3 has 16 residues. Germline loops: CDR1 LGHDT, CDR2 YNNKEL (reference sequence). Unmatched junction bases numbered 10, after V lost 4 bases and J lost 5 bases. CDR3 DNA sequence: TGTGCCAGCAGCCTCCCAAAAACTAGCGGGAGAGACGAGCAGTACTTC. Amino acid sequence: CASSLPKTSGRDEQYF.

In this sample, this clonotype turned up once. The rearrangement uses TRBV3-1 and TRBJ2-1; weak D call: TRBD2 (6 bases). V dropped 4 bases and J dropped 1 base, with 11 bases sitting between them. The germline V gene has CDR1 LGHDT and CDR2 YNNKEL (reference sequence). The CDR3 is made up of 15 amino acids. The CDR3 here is CASSPLTRSYNEQFF. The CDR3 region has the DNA TGTGCCAGCAGCCCTCTGACTAGGTCCTACAATGAGCAGTTCTTC.

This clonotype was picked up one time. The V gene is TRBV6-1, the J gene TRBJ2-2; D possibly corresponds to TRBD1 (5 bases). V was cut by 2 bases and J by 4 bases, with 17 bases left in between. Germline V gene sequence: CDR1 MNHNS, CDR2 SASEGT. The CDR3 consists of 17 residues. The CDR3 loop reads CASSEKLGAYFTGELFF. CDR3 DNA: TGTGCCAGCAGTGAAAAGCTAGGGGCCTATTTCACCGGGGAGCTGTTTTTT.